A single sample is the source of the 29 T cell receptor beta chains below, sequenced in a study of OX40 agonist ivuxolimab in advanced cancers. Method: immunoSEQ multiplex PCR; TCRdb's copy keeps in-frame clones and lacks some. Among some 60,000 clones listed, 75% to 95% were seen once. The source was CD4+ or CD8+ T cells sorted from blood, collected in a trial of the OX40 agonist ivuxolimab. The receptors were sampled from an adult with an advanced solid tumor such as melanoma, head and neck, liver or kidney cancer.

The CDR3 reads CASSSSSGSYEQYF. CDR3 nucleotide sequence: TGTGCCAGCAGTTCCTCTAGCGGGAGCTACGAGCAGTACTTC. The chain joins TRBV27 to TRBJ2-7; 10 bases are shared with TRBD2. V lost 4 bases to trimming and J lost 3 bases; unmatched junction nucleotides: 3. Germline V lookup: CDR1 MNHEY, CDR2 SMNVEV (reference sequence). The CDR3 is made up of 14 amino acids.

The chain employs TRBV19 and TRBJ2-1; tentative D call: TRBD1 (6 bases). The ends were cut back, 4 bases at V and 3 bases at J, with 19 bases in the middle. Germline V lookup: CDR1 LNHDA, CDR2 SQIVND (reference sequence). This CDR3 is 17 amino acids long. The CDR3 is CASSTRTDYPRYNEQFF. The CDR3 DNA sequence: TGTGCCAGTAGTACCCGGACAGACTACCCCCGCTACAATGAGCAGTTCTTC.

The chain couples TRBV27 to TRBJ2-1, with 13 bases lining up with TRBD2. The CDR3 has 17 residues. The J segment lost 3 bases and the V segment lost 5 bases, leaving 7 bases of the junction unmatched. CDR1 MNHEY and CDR2 SMNVEV come from the germline V gene (reference sequence). In DNA form, the CDR3 reads TGTGCCAGCAGTCCGGGACTAGCGGGGTCTTTCTACAATGAGCAGTTCTTC. It codes for CASSPGLAGSFYNEQFF.

CDR3 DNA: TGTGCCAGCAGTTGGACAGGGGGCCCAGATACGCAGTATTTT. It yields the protein CASSWTGGPDTQYF. This sequence joins TRBV27 and TRBJ2-3; 11 positions match TRBD1. After removal of 4 bases from V and 4 bases from J, the junction contained 1 base not matched to a gene. Germline V gives CDR1 MNHEY, CDR2 SMNVEV (reference sequence). The CDR3 loop spans 14 amino acids.

This clone has only a few counts. This rearrangement joins TRBV7-6 to TRBJ1-1; D remains unclear. The CDR3 sequence is 13 residues long. V lost 4 bases, J lost 4 bases, and 10 bases lay in between. Germline V lookup: CDR1 SGHVS, CDR2 FNYEAQ. The CDR3 loop is CASSSGPSTEAFF. The CDR3 DNA follows: TGTGCCAGCAGCTCCGGACCCTCCACTGAAGCTTTCTTT.

V is TRBV27 and J is TRBJ1-2; no definite D call. The CDR3 is 15 residues long. The germline gives CDR1 MNHEY, CDR2 SMNVEV (reference sequence). V was pared by 5 bases and J by 6 bases, with 19 bases between. The CDR3 region has the DNA TGTGCCAGCAGTCCCACTTTATCCCTCCGCGATGGCTACACCTTC. It encodes CASSPTLSLRDGYTF.

This clone was recorded many times. The genes are TRBV6-1 and TRBJ2-1; TRBD2 matches at 11 bases. V trimming: 4 bases; J trimming: 0 bases; junction bases outside the gene matches: 14. The V gene's germline CDR1 is MNHNS and CDR2 SASEGT. The CDR3 length is 20 residues. In DNA, the CDR3 is TGTGCCAGCAGTGGATCGACTAGCGGGACAACCCTTAGCTCCTACAATGAGCAGTTCTTC. It encodes CASSGSTSGTTLSSYNEQFF.

This chain joins TRBV11-2 and TRBJ2-7; possibly TRBD2 for D (5 bases). CDR1 is SGHAT and CDR2 is FQNNGV in the germline V gene. The V and J ends lost 5 bases and 3 bases respectively, with 17 bases between them. The CDR3 sequence is 15 residues long. Written as DNA, the CDR3 is TGTGCCAGCAGCCTATTTTCGGGAAATTACTACGAGCAGTACTTC. It translates to CASSLFSGNYYEQYF.

The sample holds a few counts of this clone. The J gene is TRBJ2-7, the V gene TRBV5-5, with D uncertain. Germline lookup yields CDR1 SGHKS and CDR2 YYEKEE (reference sequence). The V gene lost 3 bases and the J gene lost 4 bases, with 32 bases spanning the gap. CDR3 size: 20 residues. CDR3: CASSSTIDTVRPLPWYEQYF. DNA of the CDR3: TGTGCCAGCAGCTCCACCATTGACACGGTACGACCGTTGCCTTGGTACGAGCAGTACTTC. The complete variable domain, with remaining parts taken from reference TRBV5-5 and TRBJ2-7, reads DAGVTQSPTHLIKTRGQQVTLRCSPISGHKSVSWYQQVLGQGPQFIFQYYEKEERGRGNFPDRFSARQFPNYSSELNVNALLLGDSALYLCASSSTIDTVRPLPWYEQYFGPGTRLTVT.

The chain carries TRBV11-2 and TRBJ1-2, with 7 nucleotides matching TRBD1. The CDR3 has 14 residues. Germline V lookup: CDR1 SGHAT, CDR2 FQNNGV. The V and J ends lost 5 bases and 2 bases, in that order; junction bases with no gene match: 5. CDR3 loop: CASSIVTGNYGYTF. CDR3 coding DNA: TGTGCCAGCAGCATCGTGACAGGGAACTATGGCTACACCTTC.

V usage is TRBV4-1 and J usage is TRBJ2-4, with a possible D match to TRBD1 (6 bases). The CDR3 covers 18 residues. V dropped 0 bases and J dropped 2 bases, with 17 bases sitting between them. Germline V gives CDR1 MGHRA, CDR2 YSYEKL. The CDR3 region is CASSQDPLETGPKNIQYF. The CDR3 nucleotides are TGCGCCAGCAGCCAAGACCCCCTCGAAACAGGGCCCAAAAACATTCAGTACTTC.

V gene TRBV12-5 combines with J gene TRBJ2-3, with 12 bases fitting TRBD2. Germline CDR1 reads LGHNT; CDR2 reads FRNRAP. The CDR3 is 17 residues long. The J segment lost 0 bases and the V segment lost 2 bases, leaving 3 bases of the junction unmatched. Written as DNA, the CDR3 is TGTGCTAGTGGTTTGTGGCTAGCGGGAGGGAGCACAGATACGCAGTATTTT. It encodes CASGLWLAGGSTDTQYF.

Note on this clone: The same CDR3 can be traced to other DNA sequences in this sample. This chain connects TRBV7-6 to TRBJ2-1; the D is unclear. Germline CDR1 SGHVS, CDR2 FNYEAQ. Trimming left V 1 base short and J 3 bases short, with 1 base between. This CDR3 is 12 amino acids long. Here the CDR3 DNA reads TGTGCCAGCAGCTTAGGCTACAATGAGCAGTTCTTC. Its protein is CASSLGYNEQFF.

The rearrangement joins TRBV6-5 to TRBJ2-7; TRBD2 matches at 8 bases. The germline V gene encodes CDR1 MNHEY and CDR2 SVGAGI. CDR3 length equals 14 residues. V trimming: 4 bases; J trimming: 6 bases; junction bases outside the gene matches: 8. CDR3 sequence (DNA): TGTGCCAGCAGTTCAATAGCGGGGTCGGTCGAGCAGTACTTC. Its translation is CASSSIAGSVEQYF.

The chain joins TRBV9 to TRBJ1-2, with D possibly matching TRBD1 (6 bases). Germline V gene lookup returns CDR1 SGDLS and CDR2 YYNGEE. The CDR3 runs to 13 residues. Trimming left V 0 bases short and J 5 bases short, with 8 bases between. The CDR3 bases are TGTGCCAGCAGCGTAGGGGGGCTATATGGCTACACCTTC. Translated: CASSVGGLYGYTF.

This rearrangement joins TRBV11-3 to TRBJ2-2, with 12 bases lining up with TRBD2. The CDR3 length is 16 residues. V trimming: 5 bases; J trimming: 6 bases; junction bases outside the gene matches: 7. Germline V CDR1 and CDR2: SGHNT, YENEEA. Written as DNA, the CDR3 is TGTGCCAGCAGCGGAGAGGGACTAGCGGGTTCCGGGGAGCTGTTTTTT. The encoded protein is CASSGEGLAGSGELFF. The full variable domain, rest sourced from reference TRBV11-3 and TRBJ2-2, is EAGVVQSPRYKIIEKKQPVAFWCNPISGHNTLYWYLQNLGQGPELLIRYENEEAVDDSQLPKDRFSAERLKGVDSTLKIQPAELGDSAVYLCASSGEGLAGSGELFFGEGSRLTVL.

This chain joins TRBV11-2 and TRBJ2-1; 8 bases fit TRBD1. The CDR3 consists of 12 residues. CDR1 SGHAT and CDR2 FQNNGV come from the germline V gene. Trimming at V came to 4 bases and at J to 12 bases, leaving 5 bases not matched to a gene. The CDR3 is CASSSYRGTQFF. CDR3 in DNA: TGTGCCAGCAGCTCTTACAGGGGGACGCAGTTCTTC.

The chain is built from TRBV4-3 and TRBJ2-3, with 8 bases lining up with TRBD2. This CDR3 has 16 residues. Germline lookup yields CDR1 LGHNA and CDR2 YSLEER. V gave up 8 bases and J gave up 0 bases; unmatched junction bases: 10. CDR3 DNA: TGCGCCAGCCGCTCGAGCGGGGGAGCTAGCACAGATACGCAGTATTTT. Protein sequence: CASRSSGGASTDTQYF.

This clone was counted many times. The chain links TRBV7-9 to TRBJ2-1; D possibly uses TRBD1 or TRBD2 (6 bases each). The CDR3 runs 16 residues. V gave up 5 bases and J gave up 4 bases, with 18 bases separating them. CDR1 and CDR2 (germline): SEHNR, FQNEAQ (reference sequence). The DNA of the CDR3 is TGTGCCAGCAGCCCCAAAGGGGGGTCTACATACAATGAGCAGTTCTTC. It translates to CASSPKGGSTYNEQFF. Full variable domain (outside the CDR3, taken from reference TRBV7-9 and TRBJ2-1): DTGVSQNPRHKITKRGQNVTFRCDPISEHNRLYWYRQTLGQGPEFLTYFQNEAQLEKSRLLSDRFSAERPKGSFSTLEIQRTEQGDSAMYLCASSPKGGSTYNEQFFGPGTRLTVL.

The V call is TRBV11-3, the J call TRBJ2-2, with 9 bases lining up with TRBD2. Losses at the gene ends were 3 bases for V and 5 bases for J; bases not matched to a gene: 7. Germline V gene data show CDR1 as SGHNT and CDR2 as YENEEA. The CDR3 spans 16 residues. This CDR3 is CASSFVAGGQTGELFF. The DNA for the CDR3 is TGTGCCAGCAGCTTCGTGGCGGGAGGGCAAACCGGGGAGCTGTTTTTT.

The chain links TRBV5-6 to TRBJ2-7; 10 nucleotides match TRBD1. The germline gives CDR1 SGHDT, CDR2 YYEEEE. CDR3 size: 15 residues. Trimming removed 0 bases from V and 3 bases from J; junction bases left unmatched: 3. For the CDR3, the DNA is TGTGCCAGCAGCTTGGGGGACAGGGGTTACTACGAGCAGTACTTC. Translation: CASSLGDRGYYEQYF.

The count of this clone is one. The chain's CDR3 is CASSFSSGTGPNEQYF. CDR3 coding DNA: TGTGCCAGCAGTTTTTCCTCAGGTACAGGGCCGAACGAGCAGTACTTC. The rearrangement uses TRBV27 and TRBJ2-7; tentatively, D is TRBD1 (6 bases). The germline CDR1 and CDR2 sequences are MNHEY and SMNVEV (reference sequence). Deletions cut 3 bases from V and 5 bases from J, with 20 bases between. This CDR3 comprises 16 residues.

This clone was seen a few times. The chain joins TRBV4-1 to TRBJ1-1; perhaps TRBD1 as D (6 bases). Germline lookup yields CDR1 MGHRA and CDR2 YSYEKL. Trimming cost V 3 bases and J 6 bases, with 14 bases left between them. The CDR3 loop spans 14 amino acids. The CDR3: CASSQAGTSAEAFF. In DNA, the CDR3 is TGCGCCAGCAGCCAGGCCGGGACATCCGCTGAAGCTTTCTTT.

The chain couples TRBV4-1 to TRBJ2-1; D perhaps matches TRBD2 (6 bases). The CDR3 extends over 12 amino acids. Germline V gene sequence: CDR1 MGHRA, CDR2 YSYEKL. V dropped 7 bases and J dropped 8 bases, with 12 bases sitting between them. CDR3 bases: TGCGCCAGCACCCACTCGGGGGATGAGCAGTTCTTC. It codes for CASTHSGDEQFF.

V gene TRBV4-1 combines with J gene TRBJ1-4; D remains ambiguous. The CDR3 loop spans 15 amino acids. Trimming removed 0 bases at V and 8 bases at J, with 13 bases between. From germline, CDR1 is MGHRA and CDR2 YSYEKL. The CDR3 loop reads CASSQEGRGAEKLFF. CDR3 in DNA: TGCGCCAGCAGCCAAGAAGGCCGGGGAGCGGAAAAACTGTTTTTT.

The V call is TRBV11-3, the J call TRBJ2-7, with 12 bases aligning to TRBD2. Germline lookup yields CDR1 SGHNT and CDR2 YENEEA. With V trimmed by 4 bases and J by 1 base, 8 bases remained unmatched. This CDR3 has 17 residues. CDR3 DNA sequence: TGTGCCAGCAGCTCAACATTGACTAGCGGGGGATCCTACGAGCAGTACTTC. This encodes CASSSTLTSGGSYEQYF.

The rearrangement links TRBV4-3 to TRBJ1-2, with D possibly being TRBD1 (6 bases). The V gene's germline CDR1 is LGHNA and CDR2 YSLEER. The CDR3 runs to 15 residues. The germline V and J ends were trimmed by 0 bases and 4 bases, with 12 bases remaining between them. In DNA form, the CDR3 reads TGCGCCAGCAGCCAAGATTCAGGGGACTTCTATGGCTACACCTTC. It encodes CASSQDSGDFYGYTF.

The chain joins TRBV19 to TRBJ1-3; D is uncertain. Deletions cut 2 bases from V and 1 base from J, with 9 bases between. CDR3 size: 15 residues. Germline assignment: CDR1 LNHDA and CDR2 SQIVND (reference sequence). The CDR3: CASSIRAGSGNTIYF. CDR3 coding DNA: TGTGCCAGTAGTATACGTGCGGGATCTGGAAACACCATATATTTT.

Only a few counts were recorded for this clone. V and J are TRBV2 and TRBJ2-7, with D unclear. The CDR3 is made up of 13 amino acids. The V gene's germline CDR1 is SNHLY and CDR2 FYNNEI. The ends were cut back, 6 bases at V and 0 bases at J, with 9 bases in the middle. The CDR3 spells CASRETSSYEQYF. The CDR3 coding sequence is TGTGCCAGCAGAGAGACAAGCTCCTACGAGCAGTACTTC.